The 21 T cell receptor beta chains presented below share a single source sample, sequenced in a study of T cells in Graves' hyperthyroidism and ophthalmopathy. Amplification yielded TCR beta CDR3 regions, with RNA transcripts as the source. A first-round RT-PCR of the TCR CDR3 used the HTBI primer set. TCRdb processed the multiplex PCR reads anew with MiXCR; each CDR3 protein has one entry. Of roughly 700,000 distinct CDR3 sequences listed, roughly a third are singletons. The sample was blood. The origin of the receptors is a woman between 35 and 50 years old with Graves' hyperthyroidism.

This clonotype was counted a few times. The chain carries TRBV12-3 or TRBV12-4 and TRBJ1-6, with D possibly being TRBD1 (6 bases). The CDR3 is 12 amino acids. Trimming left V 8 bases short and J 12 bases short, with 14 bases between. CDR3 coding DNA: TGTGCCAGCGGGGGCCGGACGGGACCCCTCCACTTT. It is translated as CASGGRTGPLHF.

This clonotype occurred many times. CDR3: CASRTDSMNMNTEAFF. The CDR3 nucleotides are TGTGCCAGTCGAACAGATTCGATGAACATGAACACTGAAGCTTTCTTT. The chain links TRBV19 to TRBJ1-1; no definite D call. CDR1 LNHDA and CDR2 SQIVND come from the germline V gene (reference sequence). Trimming cost V 8 bases and J 0 bases, with 19 bases left between them. The CDR3 has 16 residues.

The chain combines TRBV10-3 with TRBJ2-1; no definite D call. The CDR3 extends over 11 amino acids. Germline V gene lookup returns CDR1 ENHRY and CDR2 SYGVKD. The V end was cut by 6 bases, the J end by 2 bases, with 2 bases between. The CDR3 bases are TGTGCCATCAGGACCTACAATGAGCAGTTCTTC. It translates to CAIRTYNEQFF.

A few counts support this clonotype. The chain links TRBV6-5 to TRBJ2-5; D is perhaps TRBD2 (5 bases). Germline assignment: CDR1 MNHEY and CDR2 SVGAGI. The CDR3 has 15 amino acids. V was trimmed by 4 bases and J by 1 base, leaving 13 bases between them. The CDR3 nucleotides read TGTGCCAGCAGTTCATACCTAGCTATCCAAGAGACCCAGTACTTC. It yields the protein CASSSYLAIQETQYF.

In nucleotides, the CDR3 is TGTGCCAGCAGTTTTAGGGGGAATAGCAGGAGCCACGAGCAGTACTTC. Its translation: CASSFRGNSRSHEQYF. The chain is built from TRBV7-2 and TRBJ2-7; maybe TRBD1 (6 bases). Germline V gene data show CDR1 as SGHTA and CDR2 as FQGNSA. V shed 6 bases and J shed 5 bases, with 23 bases lying between them. This CDR3 region has 16 residues.

The table lists this clonotype with many counts. CDR3 loop: CASKQPGETQYF. As DNA, the CDR3 is TGCGCCAGCAAACAGCCGGGAGAGACCCAGTACTTC. The genes are TRBV4-1 and TRBJ2-5; D gene ambiguous. Germline CDR1 is MGHRA and CDR2 is YSYEKL. Trimming took off 7 bases at V and 4 bases at J, with 10 bases between the two ends. The CDR3 runs 12 residues.

The V gene is TRBV7-9, the J gene TRBJ2-7; 11 positions match TRBD2. V was clipped by 5 bases and J by 0 bases; unmatched bases: 6. Per germline, CDR1 SEHNR and CDR2 FQNEAQ (reference sequence). CDR3 length: 16 amino acids. CDR3 loop: CASSHGTSGGSYEQYF. CDR3 DNA sequence: TGTGCCAGCAGCCACGGGACTAGCGGAGGCTCCTACGAGCAGTACTTC.

The chain joins TRBV7-2 to TRBJ2-1; no clear D. Looked up from germline, CDR1 is SGHTA and CDR2 is FQGNSA. The CDR3 extends over 12 amino acids. V dropped 6 bases and J dropped 12 bases, with 15 bases sitting between them. Here the CDR3 reads CASSRPRFGQFF. For the CDR3, the DNA is TGTGCCAGCAGTCGCCCCCGCTTCGGGCAGTTCTTC.

Of note for this clonotype: One junction end does not reproduce the germline sequence, and a read error may be involved. V and J are TRBV19 and TRBJ1-5; the D gene is possibly TRBD1 (6 bases). CDR1 and CDR2 (germline): LNHDA, SQIVND (reference sequence). CDR3 length: 14 amino acids. Written as DNA, the CDR3 is TGTGCCACGGACGTGGCGGGGGCTCGTCAGCCCCAGCTTTTT. It codes for CATDVAGARQPQLF.

V gene TRBV7-2 combines with J gene TRBJ1-1; no firm D call. Germline-derived CDR1 and CDR2 are SGHTA and FQGNSA. This CDR3 has 15 residues. V lost 1 base and J lost 3, with 12 bases in between. In nucleotides, the CDR3 is TGTGCCAGCAGCTTAGGAATCCCCCCGGACACTGAAGCTTTCTTT. Translation gives CASSLGIPPDTEAFF. The complete variable domain, with remaining parts taken from reference TRBV7-2 and TRBJ1-1, reads GAGVSQSPSNKVTEKGKDVELRCDPISGHTALYWYRQSLGQGLEFLIYFQGNSAPDKSGLPSDRFSAERTGGSVSTLTIQRTQQEDSAVYLCASSLGIPPDTEAFFGQGTRLTVV.

The rearrangement links TRBV10-1 to TRBJ1-1; D unclear. The CDR3 has 15 amino acids. Germline-derived CDR1 and CDR2 are WNHNN and SYGVQD (reference sequence). With 0 bases removed from V and 4 bases from J, the gap between germline ends came to 12 bases. CDR3 coding DNA: TGCGCCAGCAGTGAGTCTTATGGGAAGGGCACTGAAGCTTTCTTT. It specifies CASSESYGKGTEAFF.

The chain couples TRBV10-3 to TRBJ2-5, with D hard to call. CDR1 is ENHRY and CDR2 is SYGVKD in the germline V gene. The CDR3 sequence is 13 residues long. The V and J ends lost 1 base and 6 bases respectively, with 9 bases between them. The CDR3 coding sequence is TGTGCCATCAGTGAGTTGGTCAGCCAGACCCAGTACTTC. Amino acids: CAISELVSQTQYF.

About this clonotype: Mismatch with germline at one junction end may stem from a read error. The chain links TRBV15 to TRBJ1-4; no clear D. The CDR3 extends over 15 amino acids. Germline loops: CDR1 LNHNV, CDR2 YYDKDF (reference sequence). CDR3 sequence: CATSTRGRANEELFF. CDR3 in DNA: TGTGCCACCAGCACTCGAGGGAGGGCGAATGAAGAACTGTTTTTT.

The V and J genes are TRBV6-6 and TRBJ2-2; 7 bases are a match to TRBD2. Per germline, CDR1 MNHNY and CDR2 SVGAGI (reference sequence). The CDR3 sequence is 16 residues long. V was clipped by 10 bases and J by 4 bases; unmatched bases: 15. This CDR3 reads CATRIWRGRGTGELFF. The DNA for the CDR3 is TGTGCCACTCGGATTTGGCGGGGGAGGGGCACCGGGGAGCTGTTTTTT.

There are many counts of this clonotype. The chain links TRBV11-2 to TRBJ1-1; D is undetermined. The CDR3 covers 12 residues. CDR1 and CDR2 (germline): SGHAT, FQNNGV. The ends were cut back, 4 bases at V and 8 bases at J, with 11 bases in the middle. CDR3 bases: TGTGCCAGCAGCTATACCCAAGAGGAAGCTTTCTTT. Translating gives CASSYTQEEAFF.

The chain links TRBV7-2 to TRBJ1-3; 8 nucleotides align to TRBD1. The CDR3 runs to 17 residues. The V segment lost 1 base and the J segment 4 bases; nucleotides outside the gene matches: 9. Per germline, CDR1 SGHTA and CDR2 FQGNSA. This CDR3 is CASSLDSTGATGNTIYF. CDR3 nucleotides: TGTGCCAGCAGCTTAGATTCGACAGGGGCGACCGGAAACACCATATATTTT.

This chain links TRBV29-1 with TRBJ2-5; 9 bases map to TRBD2. V lost 4 bases, J lost 2 bases, and 11 bases stayed unmatched. The CDR3 spans 16 residues. Germline CDR1 reads SQVTM; CDR2 reads ANQGSEA. The CDR3 bases are TGCAGCGTTGTCCGCGGTAGCGGGAGTGGACAAGAGACCCAGTACTTC. Its protein product is CSVVRGSGSGQETQYF.

The chain combines TRBV7-9 with TRBJ1-4; 9 bases line up with TRBD1. From germline, CDR1 is SEHNR and CDR2 FQNEAQ (reference sequence). The length of the CDR3 is 18 residues. J was trimmed by 2 bases and V by 6 bases; bases with no gene match: 13. CDR3 sequence (DNA): TGTGCCAGCAGGCCCGGGACAGGGATAATTAAGACTAATGAAAAACTGTTTTTT. Its translation is CASRPGTGIIKTNEKLFF.

The rearrangement joins TRBV12-3 or TRBV12-4 to TRBJ2-7; D remains ambiguous. V lost 3 bases, J lost 7 bases, and 10 bases lay in between. The CDR3 sequence is 12 residues long. The CDR3 sequence is CASSLTVWEQYF. CDR3 nucleotides: TGTGCCAGCAGTTTGACCGTCTGGGAGCAGTACTTC.

This chain links TRBV20-1 with TRBJ2-5; the match to TRBD1 covers 7 bases. Germline values: CDR1 DFQATT, CDR2 SNEGSKA (reference sequence). Trimming took 3 bases from V and 3 from J; bases not matched to a gene: 4. The CDR3 has 13 amino acids. The CDR3 coding sequence is TGCAGTGCTAGGGAGGACAGGAAAGAGACCCAGTACTTC. Its protein product is CSAREDRKETQYF.

The chain couples TRBV6-5 to TRBJ2-7; no clear D. V was clipped by 5 bases and J by 2 bases, with 13 bases between them. There are 14 residues in the CDR3. Germline V gives CDR1 MNHEY, CDR2 SVGAGI. Here the CDR3 reads CASSALQGTYEQYF. The CDR3 nucleotides read TGTGCCAGCAGTGCCCTACAAGGCACCTACGAGCAGTACTTC.